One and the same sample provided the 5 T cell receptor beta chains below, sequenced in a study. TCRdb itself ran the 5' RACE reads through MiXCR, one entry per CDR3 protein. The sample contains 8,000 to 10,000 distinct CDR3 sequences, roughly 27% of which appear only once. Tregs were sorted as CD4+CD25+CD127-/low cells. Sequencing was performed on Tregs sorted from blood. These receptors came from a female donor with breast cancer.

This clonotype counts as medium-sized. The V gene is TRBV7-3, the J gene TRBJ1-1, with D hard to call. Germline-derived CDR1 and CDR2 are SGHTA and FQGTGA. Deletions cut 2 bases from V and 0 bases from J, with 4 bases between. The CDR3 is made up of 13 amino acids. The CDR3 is CASSLEVNTEAFF. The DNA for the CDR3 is TGTGCCAGCAGCTTAGAAGTGAACACTGAAGCTTTCTTT. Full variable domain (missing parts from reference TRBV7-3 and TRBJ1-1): GAGVSQTPSNKVTEKGKYVELRCDPISGHTALYWYRQSLGQGPEFLIYFQGTGAADDSGLPNDRFFAVRPEGSVSTLKIQRTERGDSAVYLCASSLEVNTEAFFGQGTRLTVV.

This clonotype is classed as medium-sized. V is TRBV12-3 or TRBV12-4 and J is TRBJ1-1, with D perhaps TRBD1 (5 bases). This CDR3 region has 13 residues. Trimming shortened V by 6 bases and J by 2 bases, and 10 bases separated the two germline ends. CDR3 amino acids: CASRRTPNTEAFF. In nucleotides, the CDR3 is TGTGCCAGCAGGAGGACACCCAACACTGAAGCTTTCTTT.

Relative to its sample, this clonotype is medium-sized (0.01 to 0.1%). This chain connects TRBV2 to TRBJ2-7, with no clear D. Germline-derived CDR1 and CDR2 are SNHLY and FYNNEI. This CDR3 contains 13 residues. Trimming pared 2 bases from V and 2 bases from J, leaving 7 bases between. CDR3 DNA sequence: TGTGCCAGCAGTGAATCCAGAACCTACGAGCAGTACTTC. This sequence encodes CASSESRTYEQYF. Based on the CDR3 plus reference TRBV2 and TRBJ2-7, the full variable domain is EPEVTQTPSHQVTQMGQEVILRCVPISNHLYFYWYRQILGQKVEFLVSFYNNEISEKSEIFDDQFSVERPDGSNFTLKIRSTKLEDSAMYFCASSESRTYEQYFGPGTRLTVT.

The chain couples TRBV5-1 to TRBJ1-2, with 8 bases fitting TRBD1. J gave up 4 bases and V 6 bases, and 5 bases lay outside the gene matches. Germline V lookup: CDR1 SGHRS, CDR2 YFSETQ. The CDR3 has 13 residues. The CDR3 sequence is CASNPGTGYGYTF. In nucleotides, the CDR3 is TGCGCCAGCAACCCAGGGACAGGCTATGGCTACACCTTC.

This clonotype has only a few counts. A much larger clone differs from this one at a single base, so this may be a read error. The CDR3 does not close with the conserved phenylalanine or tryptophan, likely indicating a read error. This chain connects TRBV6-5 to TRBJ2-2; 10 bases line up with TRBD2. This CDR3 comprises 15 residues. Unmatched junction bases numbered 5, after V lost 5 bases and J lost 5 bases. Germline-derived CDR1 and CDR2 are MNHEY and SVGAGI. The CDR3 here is CASSPPSGRTGELFL. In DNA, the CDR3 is TGTGCCAGCAGTCCCCCTAGCGGGAGAACCGGGGAGCTGTTTCTT.